This paragraph covers one T cell receptor beta chain sequence. Its target is unknown. The data stem from a study of T cell repertoires in cytomegalovirus infection. Study context: Used in the study were CMV epitopes, some recently identified and HLA-C-restricted, others well-studied and HLA-B-restricted. Evidence of both CMV infection and a matching HLA type came from public TCR beta signatures.

Study observations and caveats: Cumulative public TCR beta family frequency identified CMV carriers with the relevant HLA.

MiXCR was run by TCRdb on the reads, yielding one entry per CDR3 protein. The table lists approximately 150,000 distinct CDR3 sequences, less than 25% of them singletons. The origin of this receptor is a human donor in good health (CMV status not recorded). Some clones in this sample may be carry-over from other donors' samples. The sequencing here drew on CD8+ T cells from cultured PBMCs, taken from culture after CMV antigen stimulation.

The DNA for the CDR3 is TGTGCCAGCAGCCAAGAAGGGGGGGATCCTTCTAATGGGGTTTACGAGCAGTACTTC. This encodes CASSQEGGDPSNGVYEQYF. The chain is built from TRBV4-2 and TRBJ2-7; weak D call: TRBD2 (7 bases). The CDR3 consists of 19 residues. Germline V lookup: CDR1 LGHNA, CDR2 YNFKEQ. Trimming shortened V by 0 bases and J by 4 bases, and 25 bases separated the two germline ends.